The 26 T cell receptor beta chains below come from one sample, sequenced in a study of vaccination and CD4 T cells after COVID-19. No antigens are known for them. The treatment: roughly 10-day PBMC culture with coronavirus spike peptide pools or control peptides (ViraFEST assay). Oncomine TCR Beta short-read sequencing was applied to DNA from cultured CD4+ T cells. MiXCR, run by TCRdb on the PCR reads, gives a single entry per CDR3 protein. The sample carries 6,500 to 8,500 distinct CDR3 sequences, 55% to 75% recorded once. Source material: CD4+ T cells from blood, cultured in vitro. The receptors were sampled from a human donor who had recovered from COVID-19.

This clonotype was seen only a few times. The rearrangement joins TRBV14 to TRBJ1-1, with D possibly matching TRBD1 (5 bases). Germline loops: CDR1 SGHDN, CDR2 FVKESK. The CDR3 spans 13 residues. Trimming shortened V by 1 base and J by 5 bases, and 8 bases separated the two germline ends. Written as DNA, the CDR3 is TGTGCCAGCAGCCAAGCCAGGGAAACTGAAGCTTTCTTT. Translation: CASSQARETEAFF.

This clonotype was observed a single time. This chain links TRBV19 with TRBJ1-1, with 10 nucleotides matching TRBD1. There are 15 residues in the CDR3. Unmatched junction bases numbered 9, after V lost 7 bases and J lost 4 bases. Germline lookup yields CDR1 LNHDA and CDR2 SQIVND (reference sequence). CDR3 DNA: TGTGCCAGTACTCCAGGGGACAGGGGAGGCACTGAAGCTTTCTTT. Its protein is CASTPGDRGGTEAFF.

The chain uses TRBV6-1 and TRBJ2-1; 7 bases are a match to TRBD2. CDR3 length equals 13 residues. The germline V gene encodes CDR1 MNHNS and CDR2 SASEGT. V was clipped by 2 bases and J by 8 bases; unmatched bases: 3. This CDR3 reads CASSERREDEQFF. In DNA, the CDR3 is TGTGCCAGCAGTGAACGCCGGGAGGATGAGCAGTTCTTC.

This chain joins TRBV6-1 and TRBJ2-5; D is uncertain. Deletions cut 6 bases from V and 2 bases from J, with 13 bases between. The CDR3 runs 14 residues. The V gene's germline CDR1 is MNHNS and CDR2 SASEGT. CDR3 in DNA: TGTGCCAGCAGAGGTGGCATTCGGCAAGAGACCCAGTACTTC. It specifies CASRGGIRQETQYF.

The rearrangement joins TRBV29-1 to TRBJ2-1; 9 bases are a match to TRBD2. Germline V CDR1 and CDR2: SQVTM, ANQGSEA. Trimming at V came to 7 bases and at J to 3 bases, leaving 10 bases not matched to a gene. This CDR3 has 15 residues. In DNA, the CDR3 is TGCAGCGCGGCGACTAGCGGAGGGAGCTACAATGAGCAGTTCTTC. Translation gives CSAATSGGSYNEQFF.

The CDR3: CASSFGPLIIPPIADTQYF. CDR3 sequence (DNA): TGCGCCAGCAGCTTCGGACCATTAATAATACCCCCAATTGCAGATACGCAGTATTTT. The chain has TRBV5-1 and TRBJ2-3; no definite D call. The CDR3 totals 19 residues. CDR1 is SGHRS and CDR2 is YFSETQ in the germline V gene. Trimming cost V 2 bases and J 4 bases, with 26 bases left between them.

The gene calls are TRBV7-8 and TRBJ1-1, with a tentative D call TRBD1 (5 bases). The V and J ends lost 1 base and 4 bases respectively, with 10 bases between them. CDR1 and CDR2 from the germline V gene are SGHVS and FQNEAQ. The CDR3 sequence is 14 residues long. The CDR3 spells CASSLVEGSTEAFF. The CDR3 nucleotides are TGTGCCAGCAGCTTAGTAGAGGGGAGCACTGAAGCTTTCTTT.

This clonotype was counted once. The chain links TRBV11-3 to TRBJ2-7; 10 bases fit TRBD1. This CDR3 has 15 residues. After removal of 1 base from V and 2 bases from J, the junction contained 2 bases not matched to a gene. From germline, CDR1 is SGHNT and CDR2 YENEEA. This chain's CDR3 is CASSLAGQGAYEQYF. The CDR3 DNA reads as TGTGCCAGCAGCTTAGCCGGACAGGGGGCCTACGAGCAGTACTTC.

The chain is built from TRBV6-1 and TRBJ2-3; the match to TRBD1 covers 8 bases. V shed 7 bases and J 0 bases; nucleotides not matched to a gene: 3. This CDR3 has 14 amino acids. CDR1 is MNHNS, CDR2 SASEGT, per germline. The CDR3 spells CASTYRGSTDTQYF. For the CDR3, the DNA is TGTGCCAGCACCTACAGGGGGAGCACAGATACGCAGTATTTT.

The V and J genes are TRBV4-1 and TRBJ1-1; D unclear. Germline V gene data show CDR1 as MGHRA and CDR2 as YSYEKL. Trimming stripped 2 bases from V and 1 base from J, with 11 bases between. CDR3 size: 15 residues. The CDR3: CASSQPIGSNTEAFF. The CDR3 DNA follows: TGCGCCAGCAGCCAACCCATTGGGTCGAACACTGAAGCTTTCTTT.

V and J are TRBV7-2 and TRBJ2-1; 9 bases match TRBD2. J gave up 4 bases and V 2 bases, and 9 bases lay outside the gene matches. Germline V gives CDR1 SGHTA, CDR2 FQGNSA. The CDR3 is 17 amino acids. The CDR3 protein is CASSLRREGLGYNEQFF. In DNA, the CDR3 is TGTGCCAGCAGCTTACGGCGGGAGGGCCTAGGTTACAATGAGCAGTTCTTC.

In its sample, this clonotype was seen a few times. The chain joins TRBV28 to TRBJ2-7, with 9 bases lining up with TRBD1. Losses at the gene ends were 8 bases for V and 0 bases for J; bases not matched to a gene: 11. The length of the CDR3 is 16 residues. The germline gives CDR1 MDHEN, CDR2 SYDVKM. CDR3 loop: CASHIGGTGLSYEQYF. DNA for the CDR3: TGTGCCAGCCATATTGGGGGGACAGGGCTCTCCTACGAGCAGTACTTC.

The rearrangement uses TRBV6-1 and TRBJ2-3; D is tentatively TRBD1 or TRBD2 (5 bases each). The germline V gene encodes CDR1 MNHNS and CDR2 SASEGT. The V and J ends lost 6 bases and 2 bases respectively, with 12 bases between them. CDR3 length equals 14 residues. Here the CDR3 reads CASRWGPDTDTQYF. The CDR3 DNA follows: TGTGCCAGCAGATGGGGACCCGACACAGATACGCAGTATTTT.

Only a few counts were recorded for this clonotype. DNA of the CDR3: TGTGCCAGCAGCCTAGTTATGGGGAATACGCAGTATTTT. As protein: CASSLVMGNTQYF. The chain carries TRBV6-1 and TRBJ2-3; no reliable D call. The germline V and J ends were trimmed by 6 bases and 7 bases, with 14 bases remaining between them. Germline CDR1 reads MNHNS; CDR2 reads SASEGT. The CDR3 sequence is 13 residues long.

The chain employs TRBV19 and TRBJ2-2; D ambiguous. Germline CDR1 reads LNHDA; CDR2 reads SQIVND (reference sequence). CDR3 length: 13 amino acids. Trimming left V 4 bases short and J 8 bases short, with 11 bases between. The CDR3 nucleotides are TGTGCCAGTAGTACGTACACGACTGGGGAGCTGTTTTTT. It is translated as CASSTYTTGELFF.

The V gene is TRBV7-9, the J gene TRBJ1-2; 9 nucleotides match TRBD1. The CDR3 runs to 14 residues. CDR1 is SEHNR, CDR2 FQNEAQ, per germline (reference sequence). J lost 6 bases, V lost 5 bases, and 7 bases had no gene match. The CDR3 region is CASSRGTGIDGYTF. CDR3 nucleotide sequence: TGTGCCAGCAGCCGGGGGACAGGGATCGATGGCTACACCTTC.

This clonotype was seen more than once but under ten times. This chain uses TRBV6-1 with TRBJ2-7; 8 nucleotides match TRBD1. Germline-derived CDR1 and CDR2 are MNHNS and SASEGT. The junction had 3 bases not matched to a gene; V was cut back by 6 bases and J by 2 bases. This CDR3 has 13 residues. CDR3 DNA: TGTGCCAGCAGCTGGGGACAGGCCTACGAGCAGTACTTC. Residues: CASSWGQAYEQYF.

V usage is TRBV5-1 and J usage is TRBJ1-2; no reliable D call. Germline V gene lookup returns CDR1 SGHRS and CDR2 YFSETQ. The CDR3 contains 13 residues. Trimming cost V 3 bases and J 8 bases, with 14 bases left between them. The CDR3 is CASSYDPVGGYTF. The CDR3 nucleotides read TGCGCCAGCAGCTACGACCCCGTTGGAGGCTACACCTTC.

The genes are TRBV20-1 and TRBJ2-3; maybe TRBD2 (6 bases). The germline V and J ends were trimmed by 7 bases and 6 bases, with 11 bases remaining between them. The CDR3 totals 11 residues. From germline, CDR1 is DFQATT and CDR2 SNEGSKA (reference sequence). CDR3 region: CSVGRTDTQYF. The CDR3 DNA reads TGCAGTGTGGGGAGGACGGATACGCAGTATTTT.

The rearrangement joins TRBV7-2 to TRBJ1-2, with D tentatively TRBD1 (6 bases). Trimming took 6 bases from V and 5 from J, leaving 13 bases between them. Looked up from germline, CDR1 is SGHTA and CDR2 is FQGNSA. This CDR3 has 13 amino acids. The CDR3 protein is CASSQQGLYGYTF. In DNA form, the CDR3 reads TGTGCCAGCAGTCAACAGGGATTGTATGGCTACACCTTC.

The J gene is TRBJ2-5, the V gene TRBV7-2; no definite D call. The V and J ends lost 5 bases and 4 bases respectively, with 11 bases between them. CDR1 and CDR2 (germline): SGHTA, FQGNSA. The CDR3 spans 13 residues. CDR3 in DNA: TGTGCCAGCAGCCCCAGGACGCGAGAGACCCAGTACTTC. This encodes CASSPRTRETQYF.

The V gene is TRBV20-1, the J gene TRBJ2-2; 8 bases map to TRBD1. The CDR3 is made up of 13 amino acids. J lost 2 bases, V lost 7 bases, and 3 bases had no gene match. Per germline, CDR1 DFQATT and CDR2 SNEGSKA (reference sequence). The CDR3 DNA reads TGCAGTGGGACAGGGCCAAACACCGGGGAGCTGTTTTTT. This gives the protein CSGTGPNTGELFF.

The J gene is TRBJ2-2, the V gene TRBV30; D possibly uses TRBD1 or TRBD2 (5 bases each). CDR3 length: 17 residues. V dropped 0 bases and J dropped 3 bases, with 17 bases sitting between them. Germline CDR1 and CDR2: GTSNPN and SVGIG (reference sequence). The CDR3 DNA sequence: TGTGCCTGGAGTGTACATCGGGGTACAGGACACACCGGGGAGCTGTTTTTT. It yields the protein CAWSVHRGTGHTGELFF.

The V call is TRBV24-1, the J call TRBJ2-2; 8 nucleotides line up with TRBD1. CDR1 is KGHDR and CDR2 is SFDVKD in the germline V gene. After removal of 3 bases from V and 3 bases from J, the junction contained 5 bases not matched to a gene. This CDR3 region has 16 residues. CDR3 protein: CATSDTGGLYTGELFF. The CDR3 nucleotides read TGTGCCACCAGTGATACAGGGGGGTTATACACCGGGGAGCTGTTTTTT.

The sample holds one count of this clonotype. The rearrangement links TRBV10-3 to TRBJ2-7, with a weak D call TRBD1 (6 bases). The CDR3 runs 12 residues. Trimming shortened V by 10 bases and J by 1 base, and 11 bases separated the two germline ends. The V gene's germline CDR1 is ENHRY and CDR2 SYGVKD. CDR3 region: CATTGLSYEQYF. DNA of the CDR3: TGTGCCACGACAGGCCTTTCCTACGAGCAGTACTTC.

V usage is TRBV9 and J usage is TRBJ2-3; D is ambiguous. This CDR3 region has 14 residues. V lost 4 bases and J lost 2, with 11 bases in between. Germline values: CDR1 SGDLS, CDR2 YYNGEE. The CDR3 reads CASSQEALTDTQYF. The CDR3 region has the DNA TGTGCCAGCAGCCAAGAAGCCCTCACAGATACGCAGTATTTT.